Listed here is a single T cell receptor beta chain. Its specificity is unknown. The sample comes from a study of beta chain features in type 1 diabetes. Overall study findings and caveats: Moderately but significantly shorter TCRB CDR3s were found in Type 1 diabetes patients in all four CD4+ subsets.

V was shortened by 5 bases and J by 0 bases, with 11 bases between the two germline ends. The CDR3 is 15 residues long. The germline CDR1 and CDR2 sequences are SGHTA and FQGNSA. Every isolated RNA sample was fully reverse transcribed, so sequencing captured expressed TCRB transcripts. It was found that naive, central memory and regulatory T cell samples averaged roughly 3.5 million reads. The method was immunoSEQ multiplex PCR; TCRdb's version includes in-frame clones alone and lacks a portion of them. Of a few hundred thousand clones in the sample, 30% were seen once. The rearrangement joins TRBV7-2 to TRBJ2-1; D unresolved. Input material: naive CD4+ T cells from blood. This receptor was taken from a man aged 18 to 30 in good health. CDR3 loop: CASSPTSLSYNEQFF. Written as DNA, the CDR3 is TGTGCCAGCAGCCCCACCAGCCTCTCCTACAATGAGCAGTTCTTC.